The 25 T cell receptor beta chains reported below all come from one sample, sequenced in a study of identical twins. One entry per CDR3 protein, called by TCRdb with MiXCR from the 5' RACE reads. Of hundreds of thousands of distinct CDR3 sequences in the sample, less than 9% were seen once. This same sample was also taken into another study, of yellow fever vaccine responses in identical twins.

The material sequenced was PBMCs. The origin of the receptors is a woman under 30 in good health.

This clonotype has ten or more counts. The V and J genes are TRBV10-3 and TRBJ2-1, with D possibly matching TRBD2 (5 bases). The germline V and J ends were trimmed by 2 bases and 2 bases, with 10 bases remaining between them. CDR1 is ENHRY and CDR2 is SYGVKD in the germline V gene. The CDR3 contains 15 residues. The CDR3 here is CAISEPDSAYNEQFF. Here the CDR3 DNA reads TGTGCCATCAGTGAGCCGGACTCGGCCTACAATGAGCAGTTCTTC.

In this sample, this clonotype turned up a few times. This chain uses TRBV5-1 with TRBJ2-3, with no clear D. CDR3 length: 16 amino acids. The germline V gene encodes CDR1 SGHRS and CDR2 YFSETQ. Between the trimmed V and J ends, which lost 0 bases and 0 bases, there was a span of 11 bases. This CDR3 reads CASSLAGWSSTDTQYF. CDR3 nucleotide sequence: TGCGCCAGCAGCTTGGCGGGTTGGAGTAGCACAGATACGCAGTATTTT. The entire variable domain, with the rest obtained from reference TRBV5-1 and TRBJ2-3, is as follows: KAGVTQTPRYLIKTRGQQVTLSCSPISGHRSVSWYQQTPGQGLQFLFEYFSETQRNKGNFPGRFSGRQFSNSRSEMNVSTLELGDSALYLCASSLAGWSSTDTQYFGPGTRLTVL.

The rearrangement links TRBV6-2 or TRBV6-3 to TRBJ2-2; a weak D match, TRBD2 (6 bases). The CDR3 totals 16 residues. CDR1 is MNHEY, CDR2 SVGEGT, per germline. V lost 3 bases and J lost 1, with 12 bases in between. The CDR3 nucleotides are TGTGCCAGCAGTTATAGTGGGACTCAGAACACCGGGGAGCTGTTTTTT. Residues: CASSYSGTQNTGELFF.

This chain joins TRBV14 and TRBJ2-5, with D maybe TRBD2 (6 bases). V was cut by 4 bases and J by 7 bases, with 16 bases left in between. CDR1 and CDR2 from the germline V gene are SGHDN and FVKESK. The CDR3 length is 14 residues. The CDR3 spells CASSRPGTGRTQYF. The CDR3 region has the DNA TGTGCCAGCAGCCGACCCGGGACCGGGAGGACCCAGTACTTC.

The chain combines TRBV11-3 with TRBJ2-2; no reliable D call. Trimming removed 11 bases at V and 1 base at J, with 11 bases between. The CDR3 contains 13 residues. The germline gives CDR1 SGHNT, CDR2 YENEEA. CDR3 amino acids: CAVNPENTGELFF. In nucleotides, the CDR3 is TGTGCCGTAAACCCCGAGAACACCGGGGAGCTGTTTTTT.

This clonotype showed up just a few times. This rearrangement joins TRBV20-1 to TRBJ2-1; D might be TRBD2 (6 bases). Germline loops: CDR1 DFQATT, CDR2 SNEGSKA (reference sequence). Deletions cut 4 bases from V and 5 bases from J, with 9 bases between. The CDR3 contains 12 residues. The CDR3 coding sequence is TGCAGTGCTACCCGGACTAACAATGAGCAGTTCTTC. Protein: CSATRTNNEQFF.

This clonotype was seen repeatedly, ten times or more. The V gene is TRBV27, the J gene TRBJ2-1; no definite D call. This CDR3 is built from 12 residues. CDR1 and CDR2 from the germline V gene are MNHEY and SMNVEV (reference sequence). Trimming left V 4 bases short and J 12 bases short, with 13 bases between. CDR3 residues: CASSSVGLVQFF. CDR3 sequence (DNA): TGTGCCAGCAGTTCAGTTGGGCTAGTGCAGTTCTTC.

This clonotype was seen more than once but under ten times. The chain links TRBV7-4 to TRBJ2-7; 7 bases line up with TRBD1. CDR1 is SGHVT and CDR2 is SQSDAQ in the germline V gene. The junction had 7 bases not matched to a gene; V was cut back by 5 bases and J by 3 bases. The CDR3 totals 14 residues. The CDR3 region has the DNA TGTGCCAGCAGCGACGGGGACAGCCTCTACGAGCAGTACGTC. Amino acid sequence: CASSDGDSLYEQYV.

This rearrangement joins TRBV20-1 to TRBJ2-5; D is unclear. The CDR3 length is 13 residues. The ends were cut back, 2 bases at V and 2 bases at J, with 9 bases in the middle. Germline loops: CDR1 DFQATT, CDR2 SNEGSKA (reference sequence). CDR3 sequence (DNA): TGCAGTGCTAGAATCCCGAATCAAGAGACCCAGTACTTC. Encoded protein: CSARIPNQETQYF.

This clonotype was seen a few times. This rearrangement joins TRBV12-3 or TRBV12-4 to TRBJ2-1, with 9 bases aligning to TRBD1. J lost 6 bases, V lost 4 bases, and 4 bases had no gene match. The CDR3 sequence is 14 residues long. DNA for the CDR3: TGTGCCAGCAGTTCGGACAGGGGCCCCAATGAGCAGTTCTTC. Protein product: CASSSDRGPNEQFF.

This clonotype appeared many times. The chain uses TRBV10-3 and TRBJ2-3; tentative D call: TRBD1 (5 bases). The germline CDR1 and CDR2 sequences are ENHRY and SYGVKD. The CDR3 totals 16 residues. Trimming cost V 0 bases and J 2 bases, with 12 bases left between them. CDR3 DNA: TGTGCCATCAGTGAGTCGGGAAGGACATCCACAGATACGCAGTATTTT. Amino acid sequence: CAISESGRTSTDTQYF.

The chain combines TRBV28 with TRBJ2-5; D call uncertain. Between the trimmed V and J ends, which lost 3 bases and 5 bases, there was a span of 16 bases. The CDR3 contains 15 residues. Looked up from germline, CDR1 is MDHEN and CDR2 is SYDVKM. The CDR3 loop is CASSFARASPETQYF. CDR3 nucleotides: TGTGCCAGCAGTTTCGCGAGAGCGTCTCCGGAGACCCAGTACTTC.

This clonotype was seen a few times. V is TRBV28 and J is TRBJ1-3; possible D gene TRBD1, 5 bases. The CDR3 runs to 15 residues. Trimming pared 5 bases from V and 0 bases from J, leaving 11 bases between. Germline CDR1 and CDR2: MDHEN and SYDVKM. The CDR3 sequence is CASSAPGLSGNTIYF. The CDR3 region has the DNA TGTGCCAGCAGTGCACCGGGACTCTCTGGAAACACCATATATTTT.

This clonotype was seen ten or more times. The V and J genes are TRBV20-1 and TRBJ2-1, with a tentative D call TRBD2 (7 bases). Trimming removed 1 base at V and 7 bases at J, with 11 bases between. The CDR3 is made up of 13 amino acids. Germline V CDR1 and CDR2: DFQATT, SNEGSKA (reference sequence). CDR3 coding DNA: TGCAGTGCTAGAGTCGGGGGGCGGAATGAGCAGTTCTTC. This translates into CSARVGGRNEQFF.

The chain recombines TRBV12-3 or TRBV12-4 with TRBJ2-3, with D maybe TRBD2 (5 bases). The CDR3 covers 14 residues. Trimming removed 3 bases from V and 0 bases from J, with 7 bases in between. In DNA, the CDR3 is TGTGCCAGCAGTTTGAGGGCAAGCACAGATACGCAGTATTTT. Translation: CASSLRASTDTQYF.

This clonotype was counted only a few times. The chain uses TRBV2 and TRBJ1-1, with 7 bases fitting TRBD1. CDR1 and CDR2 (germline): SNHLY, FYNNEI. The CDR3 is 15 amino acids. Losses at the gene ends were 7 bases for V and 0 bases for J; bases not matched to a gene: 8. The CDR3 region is CASIFGDRVNTEAFF. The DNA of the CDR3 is TGTGCCAGCATTTTCGGTGACAGGGTGAACACTGAAGCTTTCTTT.

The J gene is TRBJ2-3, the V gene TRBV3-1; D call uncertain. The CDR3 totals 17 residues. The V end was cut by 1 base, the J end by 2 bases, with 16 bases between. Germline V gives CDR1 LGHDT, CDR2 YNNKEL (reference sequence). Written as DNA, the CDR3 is TGTGCCAGCAGCCAAGTCAACCCCTCATTGGTCACAGATACGCAGTATTTT. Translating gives CASSQVNPSLVTDTQYF.

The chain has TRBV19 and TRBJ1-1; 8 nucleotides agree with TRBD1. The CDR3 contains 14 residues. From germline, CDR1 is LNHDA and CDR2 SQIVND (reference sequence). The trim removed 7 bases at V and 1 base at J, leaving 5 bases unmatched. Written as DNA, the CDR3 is TGTGCCAGTACTAGACAGGGGTGGAACACTGAAGCTTTCTTT. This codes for CASTRQGWNTEAFF. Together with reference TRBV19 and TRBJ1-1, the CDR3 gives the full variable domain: DGGITQSPKYLFRKEGQNVTLSCEQNLNHDAMYWYRQDPGQGLRLIYYSQIVNDFQKGDIAEGYSVSREKKESFPLTVTSAQKNPTAFYLCASTRQGWNTEAFFGQGTRLTVV.

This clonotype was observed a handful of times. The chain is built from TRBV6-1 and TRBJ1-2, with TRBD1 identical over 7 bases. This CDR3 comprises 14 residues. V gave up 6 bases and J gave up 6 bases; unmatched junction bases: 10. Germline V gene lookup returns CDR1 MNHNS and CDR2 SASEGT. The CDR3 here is CASSGSLGQNGYTF. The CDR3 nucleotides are TGTGCCAGCAGCGGAAGCTTGGGACAGAATGGCTACACCTTC.

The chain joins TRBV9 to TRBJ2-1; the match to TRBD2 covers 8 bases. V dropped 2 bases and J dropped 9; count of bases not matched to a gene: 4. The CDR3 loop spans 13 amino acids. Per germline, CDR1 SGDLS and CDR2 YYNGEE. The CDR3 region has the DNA TGTGCCAGCAGCGTCGGGGGGGAGGGTGAGCAGTTCTTC. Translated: CASSVGGEGEQFF.

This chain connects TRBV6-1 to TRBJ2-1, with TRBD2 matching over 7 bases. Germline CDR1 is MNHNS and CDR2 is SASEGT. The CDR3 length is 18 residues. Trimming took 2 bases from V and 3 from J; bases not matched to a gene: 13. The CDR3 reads CASSELLIEAGLYNEQFF. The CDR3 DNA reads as TGTGCCAGCAGTGAACTTCTCATTGAAGCGGGGCTCTACAATGAGCAGTTCTTC.

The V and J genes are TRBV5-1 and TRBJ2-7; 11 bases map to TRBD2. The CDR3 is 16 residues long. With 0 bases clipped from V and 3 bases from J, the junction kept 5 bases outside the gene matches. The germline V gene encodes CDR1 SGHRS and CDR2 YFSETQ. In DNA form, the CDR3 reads TGCGCCAGCAGCTTGGCCTCACTAGCGGGAGACTACGAGCAGTACTTC. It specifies CASSLASLAGDYEQYF.

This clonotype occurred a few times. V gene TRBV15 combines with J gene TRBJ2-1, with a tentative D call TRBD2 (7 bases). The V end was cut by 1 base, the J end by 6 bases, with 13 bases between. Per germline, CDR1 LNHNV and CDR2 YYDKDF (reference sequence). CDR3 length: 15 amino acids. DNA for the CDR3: TGTGCCACCAGCAGAGGGGGGGGGCGAGTCAATGAGCAGTTCTTC. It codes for CATSRGGGRVNEQFF.

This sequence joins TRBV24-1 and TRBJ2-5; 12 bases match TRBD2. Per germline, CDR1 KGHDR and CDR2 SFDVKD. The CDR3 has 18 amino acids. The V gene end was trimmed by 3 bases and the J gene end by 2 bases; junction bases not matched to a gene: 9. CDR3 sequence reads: CATSDPRLAGARQETQYF. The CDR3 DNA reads TGTGCCACCAGTGATCCCCGACTAGCGGGGGCCCGGCAAGAGACCCAGTACTTC.

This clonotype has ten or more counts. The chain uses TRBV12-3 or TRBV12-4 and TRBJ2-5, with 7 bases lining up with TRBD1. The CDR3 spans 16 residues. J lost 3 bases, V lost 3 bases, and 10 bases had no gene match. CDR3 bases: TGTGCCAGCAGTTTTCGTCCGATCACAGGGGAAGAGACCCAGTACTTC. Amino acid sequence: CASSFRPITGEETQYF.